The clone carrying this T cell receptor (beta chain) appeared a few times. Its antigen is currently unknown. TCRdb fed the 5' RACE reads into MiXCR, producing one record per CDR3 protein. The sample has almost 350,000 distinct CDR3 sequences, less than 25% seen once. This record belongs to a study of T-cell memory formation after mild COVID-19. Study-wide findings and caveats: Later expanders leaned toward CD4+, whereas clones contracting from day 15 to 85 were balanced CD4/CD8.

The CDR3 length is 14 residues. CDR1 and CDR2 from the germline V gene are LGHNA and YSLEER. Trimming removed 0 bases at V and 6 bases at J, with 11 bases between. The chain employs TRBV4-3 and TRBJ1-2, with unresolved D. Input material: PBMCs or a T cell subset sorted from them (not recorded which). This TCR derives from a young man who had mild COVID-19 (a few samples of this study predate the infection). Cell type and time point are not known. The DNA of the CDR3 is TGCGCCAGCAGCCAAGAGTCCGGGCTTAATGGCTACACCTTC. Protein sequence: CASSQESGLNGYTF.